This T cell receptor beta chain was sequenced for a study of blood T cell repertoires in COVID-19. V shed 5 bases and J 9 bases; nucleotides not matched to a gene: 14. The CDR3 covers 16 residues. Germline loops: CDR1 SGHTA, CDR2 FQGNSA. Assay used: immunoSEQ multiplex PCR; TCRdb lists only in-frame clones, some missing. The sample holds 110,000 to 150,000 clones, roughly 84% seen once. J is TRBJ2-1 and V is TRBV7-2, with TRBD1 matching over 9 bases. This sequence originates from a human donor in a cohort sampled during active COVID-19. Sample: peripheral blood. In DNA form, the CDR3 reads TGTGCCAGCAGCGGCGGGACAGGGAGGGCCCGGGGTGAGCAGTTCTTC. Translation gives CASSGGTGRARGEQFF.